This T cell receptor beta chain was profiled in a study of cytomegalovirus exposure and HLA in healthy donors. Overall study context: A prior analysis found more than 90 million unique TCR beta sequences from 150 million to 200 million T cells. Study conclusions and caveats: Data from an earlier analysis indicated that most TCR beta V segments were productive either about 87% or about 30% of the time.

Details on this clone: Its target is unknown.

The CDR3 has 14 residues. Looked up from germline, CDR1 is SEHNR and CDR2 is FQNEAQ (reference sequence). The V segment lost 0 bases and the J segment 8 bases; nucleotides outside the gene matches: 3. Both 60 Vbeta primers and 13 Jbeta primers went into the PCR. Sequencing was performed with immunoSEQ multiplex PCR; in TCRdb, only in-frame clones are kept and a portion is missing. The sample has fewer than 200,000 clones, 60% to 80% seen once. This chain joins TRBV7-9 and TRBJ2-4; 8 nucleotides match TRBD1. This TCR came from a woman aged 50 to 60 in good health and CMV-seropositive. Sample: PBMCs. The CDR3 protein is CASSLAGRGHIQYF. CDR3 nucleotide sequence: TGTGCCAGCAGCTTAGCGGGCAGGGGGCACATTCAGTACTTC.